The 2 T cell receptor beta chains listed next were all sequenced from one sample in a study of blood T cell repertoires in COVID-19 (dated by TCRdb to the early 2020s). The library was prepared using the immunoSEQ multiplex PCR assay. TCRdb took over this immuneACCESS table, retaining in-frame rearrangements with V and J assigned. Such tables are incomplete; in checked studies, under half of the missing clones stem from an unresolved V gene, and the remainder is unexplained. For this sample there are about 300,000 clones; 80% to 90% appear just once. The ten largest make up less than 4.5% of the sample. Sequenced input: PBMCs or T cells enriched from blood (not recorded which). The receptors were gathered from a man between 25 and 39 years old who had recovered from COVID-19.

The sample holds one count of this clone. The J gene is TRBJ1-2, the V gene TRBV6-5, with D possibly TRBD1 on 5 matching bases. Germline V gives CDR1 MNHEY, CDR2 SVGAGI. This CDR3 has 14 amino acids. With 6 bases removed from V and 5 bases from J, the gap between germline ends came to 16 bases. The CDR3 sequence is CASSSPGGAYGYTF. The CDR3 DNA follows: TGTGCCAGCAGCTCCCCGGGAGGGGCATATGGCTACACCTTC.

The chain links TRBV11-1 to TRBJ2-2; D perhaps matches TRBD2 (7 bases). V lost 3 bases and J 6 bases, leaving 14 bases between the germline ends. Looked up from germline, CDR1 is SGHAT and CDR2 is FQDESV (reference sequence). The CDR3 is 15 amino acids. CDR3 sequence: CASSLGGRFAGELFF. In nucleotides, the CDR3 is TGTGCCAGCAGCTTGGGGGGGCGATTTGCCGGGGAGCTGTTTTTT.